Presented here are 32 T cell receptor beta chains from one specimen sequenced in a study of OX40 agonist ivuxolimab in advanced cancers. Data came from immunoSEQ multiplex PCR; TCRdb stores just in-frame clones and leaves some out. There are tens of thousands of clones in the sample; about 93% occur only once, and about 20% lies in the top ten. The sequenced sample was CD4+ or CD8+ T cells sorted from blood, obtained in a trial of the OX40 agonist ivuxolimab. These receptors came from an adult with an advanced solid tumor such as melanoma, head and neck, liver or kidney cancer.

The chain is built from TRBV15 and TRBJ2-5; D may be TRBD1 (8 bases). With 4 bases removed from V and 1 base from J, the gap between germline ends came to 16 bases. The germline V gene has CDR1 LNHNV and CDR2 YYDKDF (reference sequence). The CDR3 covers 16 residues. The CDR3 nucleotides read TGTGCCACCAGCATCTACAGGGGGGGAGGCCAAGAGACCCAGTACTTC. It yields the protein CATSIYRGGGQETQYF.

The chain couples TRBV7-2 to TRBJ1-5; TRBD1 might be the D (5 bases). CDR3 length: 16 residues. The V end lost 4 bases, the J end lost 5 bases, and 18 bases lay between the germline ends. Looked up from germline, CDR1 is SGHTA and CDR2 is FQGNSA. CDR3 residues: CASSSSEVQGHQPQHF. The DNA for the CDR3 is TGTGCCAGCAGCTCCAGCGAGGTGCAGGGCCATCAGCCCCAGCATTTT.

The CDR3 is CASSLEGLGGISGNTIYF. The CDR3 nucleotides are TGTGCCAGCAGCTTAGAGGGGCTGGGAGGGATCTCTGGAAACACCATATATTTT. The V and J genes are TRBV7-8 and TRBJ1-3; TRBD1 is a possible D gene (5 bases). The CDR3 extends over 18 amino acids. The germline CDR1 and CDR2 sequences are SGHVS and FQNEAQ. V lost 1 base and J 0 bases, leaving 16 bases between the germline ends.

The V gene is TRBV27, the J gene TRBJ1-5; 9 bases match TRBD1. Germline V gives CDR1 MNHEY, CDR2 SMNVEV (reference sequence). J was trimmed by 3 bases and V by 1 base; bases with no gene match: 16. This CDR3 comprises 20 residues. The CDR3 loop reads CASSLYPLLRQGGYNQPQHF. CDR3 nucleotide sequence: TGTGCCAGCAGTTTATATCCACTATTGAGACAGGGGGGGTACAATCAGCCCCAGCATTTT.

The J gene is TRBJ1-2, the V gene TRBV7-8, with D tentatively TRBD1 (6 bases). V gave up 5 bases and J gave up 1 base, with 14 bases separating them. CDR1 and CDR2 (germline): SGHVS, FQNEAQ. CDR3 length: 15 amino acids. This chain's CDR3 is CASSPRGGINYGYTF. The CDR3 DNA sequence: TGTGCCAGCAGCCCTAGGGGGGGGATTAACTATGGCTACACCTTC.

V is TRBV27 and J is TRBJ1-2; 7 bases agree with TRBD1. Germline loops: CDR1 MNHEY, CDR2 SMNVEV (reference sequence). Germline trimming cut 7 bases from V and 4 bases from J; bases unmatched to any gene: 12. There are 15 residues in the CDR3. In nucleotides, the CDR3 is TGTGCCAGCACCAAATCCCTGGGGACAGCCTATGGCTACACCTTC. It yields the protein CASTKSLGTAYGYTF.

The chain joins TRBV9 to TRBJ1-1; D unclear. Trimming cost V 0 bases and J 7 bases, with 13 bases left between them. The CDR3 contains 14 residues. Germline values: CDR1 SGDLS, CDR2 YYNGEE. The CDR3 is CASSVGRPFDEAFF. The CDR3 bases are TGTGCCAGCAGCGTAGGGCGGCCGTTCGATGAAGCTTTCTTT.

CDR3 coding DNA: TGTGCCAGTAGTGCGTACAATGAGCAGTTCTTC. Its protein is CASSAYNEQFF. The chain employs TRBV19 and TRBJ2-1, with D unresolved. Germline lookup yields CDR1 LNHDA and CDR2 SQIVND (reference sequence). This CDR3 has 11 amino acids. Trimming shortened V by 5 bases and J by 4 bases, and 3 bases separated the two germline ends.

The genes are TRBV29-1 and TRBJ2-7, with unresolved D. The CDR3 runs 13 residues. CDR1 SQVTM and CDR2 ANQGSEA come from the germline V gene. The V gene lost 2 bases and the J gene lost 2 bases, with 10 bases spanning the gap. This chain's CDR3 is CSVEKGSPYEQYF. The CDR3 nucleotides are TGCAGCGTTGAAAAGGGTTCCCCCTACGAGCAGTACTTC.

The chain links TRBV29-1 to TRBJ2-1; 9 nucleotides line up with TRBD2. Germline trimming cut 4 bases from V and 7 bases from J; bases unmatched to any gene: 8. CDR3 size: 14 residues. CDR1 SQVTM and CDR2 ANQGSEA come from the germline V gene. CDR3 in amino acids: CSVVGGGAGNEQFF. The DNA for the CDR3 is TGCAGCGTTGTTGGCGGGGGGGCCGGGAATGAGCAGTTCTTC.

This clone was counted once. The chain combines TRBV11-1 with TRBJ1-1; 12 nucleotides align to TRBD1. The CDR3 consists of 16 residues. Germline CDR1 SGHAT, CDR2 FQDESV (reference sequence). Trimming at V came to 5 bases and at J to 5 bases, leaving 9 bases not matched to a gene. The CDR3, as DNA: TGTGCCAGCAGCGCCGGGACAGGGGGCGGATATACTGAAGCTTTCTTT. It is translated as CASSAGTGGGYTEAFF.

The V call is TRBV27, the J call TRBJ2-5; weak D call: TRBD2 (7 bases). The CDR3 totals 13 residues. V shed 6 bases and J shed 5 bases, with 13 bases lying between them. Germline V gene sequence: CDR1 MNHEY, CDR2 SMNVEV (reference sequence). CDR3 amino acids: CASRGGLQETQYF. CDR3 nucleotides: TGTGCCAGCAGGGGGGGGCTTCAGGAGACCCAGTACTTC.

CDR3 nucleotide sequence: TGTGCCAGCAGTCCCTTCCGGACGAATGAGCAGTTCTTC. Encoded protein: CASSPFRTNEQFF. This chain connects TRBV6-5 to TRBJ2-1; no clear D gene. The CDR3 sequence is 13 residues long. Trimming pared 5 bases from V and 7 bases from J, leaving 12 bases between. Germline V gene lookup returns CDR1 MNHEY and CDR2 SVGAGI.

The V call is TRBV28, the J call TRBJ2-7, with D possibly being TRBD1 (7 bases). CDR3 length: 18 amino acids. The V end was cut by 3 bases, the J end by 0 bases, with 21 bases between. Germline CDR1 MDHEN, CDR2 SYDVKM. In DNA, the CDR3 is TGTGCCAGCAGTTTTCATGGGTGGGGGGACAGTGACTCCTACGAGCAGTACTTC. Translated, it gives CASSFHGWGDSDSYEQYF.

The chain couples TRBV27 to TRBJ2-5; 9 nucleotides agree with TRBD2. From germline, CDR1 is MNHEY and CDR2 SMNVEV (reference sequence). V was pared by 4 bases and J by 1 base, with 1 base of the junction left unmatched. This CDR3 spans 14 amino acids. This CDR3 reads CASSSSGIQETQYF. CDR3 bases: TGTGCCAGCAGTTCTAGCGGGATCCAAGAGACCCAGTACTTC.

The V and J genes are TRBV19 and TRBJ2-3, with a possible D match to TRBD1 (5 bases). CDR1 and CDR2 from the germline V gene are LNHDA and SQIVND (reference sequence). The CDR3 covers 21 residues. Trimming took 0 bases from V and 0 from J, leaving 25 bases between them. CDR3 residues: CASSIDLWATQTAASTDTQYF. The CDR3 DNA reads as TGTGCCAGTAGTATAGATCTATGGGCAACCCAGACAGCAGCGAGCACAGATACGCAGTATTTT.

The V and J genes are TRBV18 and TRBJ1-1, with unresolved D. The V and J ends lost 4 bases and 0 bases respectively, with 18 bases between them. CDR1 KGHSH and CDR2 LQKENI come from the germline V gene. The CDR3 loop spans 17 amino acids. CDR3 DNA: TGTGCCAGCTCACAGGGCAATCGAGGACCTATGAACACTGAAGCTTTCTTT. Translated: CASSQGNRGPMNTEAFF.

The chain combines TRBV5-4 with TRBJ2-1, with no clear D. The CDR3 contains 13 residues. CDR1 SGHNT and CDR2 YYREEE come from the germline V gene (reference sequence). V gave up 2 bases and J gave up 8 bases, with 11 bases separating them. This chain's CDR3 is CASSFGLLDEQFF. CDR3 DNA: TGTGCCAGCAGCTTTGGTCTCCTGGATGAGCAGTTCTTC.

CDR3 DNA sequence: TGTGCCAGCAGTCCGGGACAGGGAGTGTATGGCTACACCTTC. Residues: CASSPGQGVYGYTF. The V and J genes are TRBV11-1 and TRBJ1-2; 9 bases align to TRBD1. The germline V gene encodes CDR1 SGHAT and CDR2 FQDESV (reference sequence). The V and J ends lost 6 bases and 5 bases, in that order; junction bases with no gene match: 7. The CDR3 loop spans 14 amino acids.

This clone came up a few times. V gene TRBV5-1 combines with J gene TRBJ1-2, with D unclear. The CDR3 length is 13 residues. Trimming left V 0 bases short and J 2 bases short, with 5 bases between. Germline V gives CDR1 SGHRS, CDR2 YFSETQ. In nucleotides, the CDR3 is TGCGCCAGCAGCTTGGGTGAAAACTATGGCTACACCTTC. It codes for CASSLGENYGYTF. The entire variable domain, with the rest obtained from reference TRBV5-1 and TRBJ1-2, is as follows: KAGVTQTPRYLIKTRGQQVTLSCSPISGHRSVSWYQQTPGQGLQFLFEYFSETQRNKGNFPGRFSGRQFSNSRSEMNVSTLELGDSALYLCASSLGENYGYTFGSGTRLTVV.

This sequence joins TRBV5-1 and TRBJ1-1; 7 nucleotides align to TRBD1. The J segment lost 5 bases and the V segment lost 0 bases, leaving 4 bases of the junction unmatched. Looked up from germline, CDR1 is SGHRS and CDR2 is YFSETQ. There are 14 residues in the CDR3. CDR3 protein: CASSLAGGRTEAFF. In DNA form, the CDR3 reads TGCGCCAGCAGCTTGGCAGGGGGTAGGACTGAAGCTTTCTTT.

This chain connects TRBV27 to TRBJ2-1, with 12 bases matching TRBD1. Trimming took 1 base from V and 8 from J; bases not matched to a gene: 3. Germline V gives CDR1 MNHEY, CDR2 SMNVEV (reference sequence). The CDR3 extends over 15 amino acids. The CDR3 here is CASSLLGDRGHEQFF. The CDR3 DNA reads TGTGCCAGCAGTTTATTAGGGGACAGGGGGCATGAGCAGTTCTTC.

This sequence joins TRBV4-2 and TRBJ2-2; 14 bases align to TRBD2. V gave up 5 bases and J gave up 7 bases; unmatched junction bases: 9. CDR3 length equals 17 residues. Germline V gives CDR1 LGHNA, CDR2 YNFKEQ. CDR3 sequence: CASSFQGTSGRGGELFF. The CDR3, as DNA: TGTGCCAGCAGCTTTCAGGGGACTAGCGGGAGAGGCGGGGAGCTGTTTTTT.

The rearrangement uses TRBV11-2 and TRBJ1-4; 10 bases match TRBD1. The CDR3 runs to 19 residues. Unmatched junction bases numbered 15, after V lost 1 base and J lost 7 bases. Germline V gene lookup returns CDR1 SGHAT and CDR2 FQNNGV. The DNA for the CDR3 is TGTGCCAGCAGCTTAGGGTATATAGGGACAGGGGAAATGGTTGAAAAACTGTTTTTT. Translating it yields CASSLGYIGTGEMVEKLFF.

This sequence joins TRBV6-5 and TRBJ1-5; the D gene is possibly TRBD1 (6 bases). CDR1 MNHEY and CDR2 SVGAGI come from the germline V gene. The V end lost 7 bases, the J end lost 3 bases, and 13 bases lay between the germline ends. The CDR3 runs 14 residues. The CDR3, as DNA: TGTGCCAGCAATCGGGGGCTAGACAATCAGCCCCAGCATTTT. Its translation is CASNRGLDNQPQHF.

The V call is TRBV6-5, the J call TRBJ1-2; D call uncertain. The CDR3 extends over 14 amino acids. With 0 bases removed from V and 7 bases from J, the gap between germline ends came to 12 bases. The V gene's germline CDR1 is MNHEY and CDR2 SVGAGI. The CDR3 spells CASSYSPGLGGYTF. CDR3 bases: TGTGCCAGCAGTTACTCGCCCGGGTTGGGTGGCTACACCTTC.

V and J are TRBV6-5 and TRBJ1-1; D not certain. The CDR3 is 15 amino acids. Trimming pared 10 bases from V and 3 bases from J, leaving 21 bases between. Germline-derived CDR1 and CDR2 are MNHEY and SVGAGI. The CDR3 DNA follows: TGTGCCACCCTAGTGCCCTTGATGGGTGACACTGAAGCTTTCTTT. Translated: CATLVPLMGDTEAFF.

This sequence joins TRBV28 and TRBJ1-4, with 7 nucleotides matching TRBD1. CDR3 length equals 15 residues. After removal of 6 bases from V and 6 bases from J, the junction contained 10 bases not matched to a gene. CDR1 is MDHEN, CDR2 SYDVKM, per germline. CDR3 coding DNA: TGTGCCAGCAGCCTCGGTCCGGGACAGTATGAAAAACTGTTTTTT. Translation: CASSLGPGQYEKLFF.

The chain has TRBV7-2 and TRBJ2-7; the D gene is possibly TRBD1 (6 bases). The CDR3 is made up of 16 amino acids. Germline-derived CDR1 and CDR2 are SGHTA and FQGNSA. Trimming cost V 4 bases and J 3 bases, with 19 bases left between them. CDR3 loop: CASSSLNRDTSYEQYF. The CDR3 DNA follows: TGTGCCAGCAGCTCACTGAACCGGGACACAAGCTACGAGCAGTACTTC.

The rearrangement uses TRBV7-9 and TRBJ1-2; no definite D call. Germline CDR1 is SEHNR and CDR2 is FQNEAQ (reference sequence). With 5 bases removed from V and 1 base from J, the gap between germline ends came to 8 bases. This CDR3 contains 13 residues. The CDR3 here is CASSPTDNYGYTF. The CDR3 DNA sequence: TGTGCCAGCAGCCCGACCGATAACTATGGCTACACCTTC.

V is TRBV13 and J is TRBJ1-1; 7 nucleotides agree with TRBD1. Trimming took 5 bases from V and 2 from J; bases not matched to a gene: 5. This CDR3 has 14 amino acids. Germline CDR1 and CDR2: PRHDT and FYEKMQ (reference sequence). The CDR3 region is CASSPGTVNTEAFF. The CDR3 DNA sequence: TGTGCCAGCAGCCCCGGGACAGTCAACACTGAAGCTTTCTTT. The full variable domain, completed using reference TRBV13 and TRBJ1-1, is AAGVIQSPRHLIKEKRETATLKCYPIPRHDTVYWYQQGPGQDPQFLISFYEKMQSDKGSIPDRFSAQQFSDYHSELNMSSLELGDSALYFCASSPGTVNTEAFFGQGTRLTVV.

This clone has only one observation. The CDR3 sequence is CASSSGTSGRAFGETQYF. The CDR3 region has the DNA TGTGCCAGCAGCTCCGGGACTAGCGGGAGGGCCTTTGGAGAGACCCAGTACTTC. The rearrangement joins TRBV7-6 to TRBJ2-5; 16 positions agree with TRBD2. Germline CDR1 is SGHVS and CDR2 is FNYEAQ. V shed 4 bases, J shed 4 bases, and the junction held 9 bases outside the gene matches. The CDR3 is 18 residues long.